A selection of T cell receptor beta chains follows, all from one sample in a study of a mutant IDH1 vaccine in newly diagnosed glioma. Libraries were prepared by immunoSEQ multiplex PCR; TCRdb keeps only in-frame clonotypes and omits some of them. The table records tens of thousands of clones, roughly four fifths of them present only once. The sample here was PBMCs, taken from a glioma patient treated with radiotherapy, temozolomide or both. These receptors originate from a woman aged 45 to 65 with glioma. The CDR3 runs from the conserved cysteine through the conserved F or W. Fields, in order: CDR3 length, J gene, V gene, CDR3 protein.

13,TRBJ2-3,TRBV5-6,CASSRDRANTQYF
14,TRBJ1-1,TRBV7-9,CASSLGGEGTEAFF
19,TRBJ2-5,TRBV21-1,CASSKEYYGAVVCQETQYF
15,TRBJ1-2,TRBV5-1,CASSLVAGTNYGYTF
15,TRBJ1-1,TRBV9,CASSVDNRGLTEAFF
14,TRBJ1-5,TRBV19,CASSIWGSSQPQHF
15,TRBJ1-5,TRBV4-3,CASSQQPYSNQPQHF
14,TRBJ1-6,TRBV28,CASSLDRLGSPLHF
14,TRBJ2-1,TRBV6-4,CASSVSGGADEQFF
15,TRBJ1-6,TRBV14,CASSQRKGGNSPLHF
19,TRBJ2-1,TRBV19,CASSINRGRQGLIYNEQFF
17,TRBJ1-1,TRBV4-1,CASSQTSTGQMNTEAFF
13,TRBJ1-1,TRBV6-5,CASSPGGGTEAFF